This T cell receptor (beta chain) was identified in a study of blood T cell repertoires in COVID-19. On the study more broadly: Sites in the United States, Italy and Spain provided acute and convalescent COVID-19 samples. The analysed material was cDNA or gDNA that came from T cells, B-cell-depleted T cells, or PBMCs.

J gave up 4 bases and V 0 bases, and 8 bases lay outside the gene matches. This CDR3 comprises 17 residues. CDR1 LGHNA and CDR2 YSLEER come from the germline V gene. How the authors handled the data: Estimated nucleated cell counts came from reference gene primer amplification. Sequenced by immunoSEQ multiplex PCR; TCRdb stores in-frame clones only, minus some. V, J and clone size reflect that table, while D and trimming were determined from the DNA. The sample carries roughly 300,000 clones, over 75% recorded once. The V and J genes are TRBV4-3 and TRBJ2-3; TRBD2 aligns across 9 bases. The sequencing sample was made of peripheral blood. This TCR was recovered from a woman in her fifties or sixties who had recovered from COVID-19. The CDR3 region has the DNA TGCGCCAGCAGCCAAGAAGTTTCTAGCGGGAACGCAGATACGCAGTATTTT. It codes for CASSQEVSSGNADTQYF.